The 26 T cell receptor beta chains in this list originate from one sample, sequenced in a study of blood T cell repertoires in COVID-19. Sequencing used immunoSEQ multiplex PCR; TCRdb keeps in-frame clones, though not all of them. The sample has fewer than 100,000 clones, 88% seen once; the top ten hold nearly 45%. Source material: peripheral blood. These receptors came from a human donor in a cohort sampled during active COVID-19.

The V and J genes are TRBV7-7 and TRBJ2-5, with D possibly matching TRBD2 (5 bases). The CDR3 is 16 residues long. Germline lookup yields CDR1 SSHAT and CDR2 FNYEAQ (reference sequence). V was shortened by 4 bases and J by 1 base, with 16 bases between the two germline ends. The DNA of the CDR3 is TGTGCCAGCAGCTCGACGGCGGGCTCGGCCCAAGAGACCCAGTACTTC. It specifies CASSSTAGSAQETQYF. Full variable domain (outside the CDR3, taken from reference TRBV7-7 and TRBJ2-5): GAGVSQSPRYKVTKRGQDVTLRCDPISSHATLYWYQQALGQGPEFLTYFNYEAQPDKSGLPSDRFSAERPEGSISTLTIQRTEQRDSAMYRCASSSTAGSAQETQYFGPGTRLLVL.

The CDR3 DNA follows: TGTGCCAGCAGACCAGCGGGAGGTTCGGCAGATACGCAGTATTTT. Amino acid sequence: CASRPAGGSADTQYF. The chain links TRBV4-2 to TRBJ2-3, with 9 bases lining up with TRBD2. Germline lookup yields CDR1 LGHNA and CDR2 YNFKEQ. The CDR3 length is 15 residues. The V gene end was trimmed by 6 bases and the J gene end by 4 bases; junction bases not matched to a gene: 8.

This chain's CDR3 is CASSPRGWANTEAFF. In nucleotides, the CDR3 is TGTGCCAGCTCTCCCAGGGGGTGGGCGAACACTGAAGCTTTCTTT. The rearrangement joins TRBV18 to TRBJ1-1; 7 bases are a match to TRBD1. Losses at the gene ends were 6 bases for V and 1 base for J; bases not matched to a gene: 8. This CDR3 contains 15 residues. Germline values: CDR1 KGHSH, CDR2 LQKENI.

The chain couples TRBV5-6 to TRBJ2-1; 11 bases are shared with TRBD2. The CDR3 has 15 residues. Germline V gene sequence: CDR1 SGHDT, CDR2 YYEEEE. V lost 5 bases and J lost 5; bases outside the gene matches: 6. CDR3 sequence reads: CASSLLAGGNNEQFF. The CDR3 DNA reads as TGTGCCAGCAGTTTGCTAGCGGGGGGCAACAATGAGCAGTTCTTC.

The chain couples TRBV5-6 to TRBJ2-2; D might be TRBD1 (6 bases). V lost 0 bases to trimming and J lost 3 bases, with 12 bases between them. The germline V gene has CDR1 SGHDT and CDR2 YYEEEE. The CDR3 is 16 amino acids. The CDR3 is CASSLAGTYDTGELFF. In DNA form, the CDR3 reads TGTGCCAGCAGCTTGGCCGGGACATACGACACCGGGGAGCTGTTTTTT.

The sample holds a few counts of this clone. The chain recombines TRBV19 with TRBJ2-1, with TRBD2 identical over 9 bases. Trimming cost V 3 bases and J 1 base; bases outside gene matches: 4. Per germline, CDR1 LNHDA and CDR2 SQIVND (reference sequence). This CDR3 has 16 residues. The CDR3 coding sequence is TGTGCCAGTAGTATTGCTAGCGGGGATTCCTACAATGAGCAGTTCTTC. Translated: CASSIASGDSYNEQFF.

The V gene is TRBV18, the J gene TRBJ2-7, with D perhaps matching TRBD1 (5 bases). Germline CDR1 is KGHSH and CDR2 is LQKENI. Trimming pared 4 bases from V and 3 bases from J, leaving 19 bases between. The CDR3 is made up of 16 amino acids. Here the CDR3 DNA reads TGTGCCAGCTCACGCCGCTTAGTAAGGGGTTACTACGAGCAGTACTTC. Protein: CASSRRLVRGYYEQYF.

This clone was seen once. This sequence joins TRBV9 and TRBJ2-5; 11 nucleotides align to TRBD2. The CDR3 runs 14 residues. Trimming cost V 3 bases and J 5 bases; bases outside gene matches: 3. Germline V gene sequence: CDR1 SGDLS, CDR2 YYNGEE. The CDR3 DNA reads as TGTGCCAGCAGCGCGACTAGCGGGGAGGAGACCCAGTACTTC. Its protein is CASSATSGEETQYF.

This rearrangement joins TRBV20-1 to TRBJ1-2; D is ambiguous. Germline CDR1 DFQATT, CDR2 SNEGSKA (reference sequence). V lost 5 bases, J lost 5 bases, and 9 bases lay in between. CDR3 length: 11 amino acids. CDR3 amino acids: CSAPRQYGYTF. In nucleotides, the CDR3 is TGCAGTGCTCCGCGCCAATATGGCTACACCTTC.

The CDR3 region has the DNA TGTGCCACTGGACAGGGGAGCTCTGGGGCCAACGTCCTGACTTTC. The encoded protein is CATGQGSSGANVLTF. The V and J genes are TRBV24-1 and TRBJ2-6; 9 bases are shared with TRBD1. The length of the CDR3 is 15 residues. Losses at the gene ends were 10 bases for V and 0 bases for J; bases not matched to a gene: 3. CDR1 and CDR2 (germline): KGHDR, SFDVKD.

A few counts support this clone. The germline gene is not matched at one end of the junction; a read error may be the cause. This chain connects TRBV4-2 to TRBJ2-7; TRBD1 aligns across 8 bases. Germline V lookup: CDR1 LGHNA, CDR2 YNFKEQ. CDR3 size: 12 residues. The CDR3 here is CASSHNGQGPHF. The CDR3 nucleotides read TGTGCCAGCAGCCATAACGGACAGGGTCCCCACTTC.

The CDR3 DNA sequence: TGTGCCAGTATCGCGTTCACTGAAGCTTTCTTT. This codes for CASIAFTEAFF. The gene calls are TRBV19 and TRBJ1-1; D is unclear. Per germline, CDR1 LNHDA and CDR2 SQIVND (reference sequence). V lost 7 bases to trimming and J lost 4 bases, with 7 bases between them. CDR3 size: 11 residues.

V gene TRBV6-2 or TRBV6-3 combines with J gene TRBJ2-7; 12 bases match TRBD2. The V gene end was trimmed by 3 bases and the J gene end by 5 bases; junction bases not matched to a gene: 11. The germline V gene encodes CDR1 MNHEY and CDR2 SVGEGT. This CDR3 contains 17 residues. The CDR3 DNA is TGTGCCAGCAGTTATTCGCAGCGACTAGCGGGAGTCGACGAGCAGTACTTC. This sequence encodes CASSYSQRLAGVDEQYF.

The J gene is TRBJ2-3, the V gene TRBV10-3; D might be TRBD2 (6 bases). Trimming cost V 2 bases and J 2 bases, with 8 bases left between them. The germline V gene has CDR1 ENHRY and CDR2 SYGVKD. This CDR3 comprises 14 residues. The CDR3 loop reads CAISERRDTDTQYF. The DNA for the CDR3 is TGTGCCATCAGTGAGCGGCGGGACACAGATACGCAGTATTTT.

This chain joins TRBV2 and TRBJ1-5; 7 bases agree with TRBD1. The germline CDR1 and CDR2 sequences are SNHLY and FYNNEI. The CDR3 covers 17 residues. V shed 5 bases, J shed 0 bases, and the junction held 10 bases outside the gene matches. CDR3 nucleotides: TGTGCCAGCAGTAGCCGGGACAGCCTATATAGCAATCAGCCCCAGCATTTT. Translating it yields CASSSRDSLYSNQPQHF. The whole variable domain, filled in from reference TRBV2 and TRBJ1-5, reads EPEVTQTPSHQVTQMGQEVILRCVPISNHLYFYWYRQILGQKVEFLVSFYNNEISEKSEIFDDQFSVERPDGSNFTLKIRSTKLEDSAMYFCASSSRDSLYSNQPQHFGDGTRLSIL.

The chain combines TRBV24-1 with TRBJ2-5; 8 nucleotides line up with TRBD1. Germline V gene data show CDR1 as KGHDR and CDR2 as SFDVKD. V shed 4 bases and J 4 bases; nucleotides not matched to a gene: 7. This CDR3 comprises 15 residues. The CDR3 here is CATSDNGQGRETQYF. The CDR3 coding sequence is TGTGCCACCAGTGACAATGGACAGGGACGAGAGACCCAGTACTTC.

The chain employs TRBV5-6 and TRBJ1-3, with TRBD1 matching over 12 bases. The CDR3 extends over 16 amino acids. Germline V gene lookup returns CDR1 SGHDT and CDR2 YYEEEE. V gave up 4 bases and J gave up 3 bases; unmatched junction bases: 5. CDR3 nucleotide sequence: TGTGCCAGCAGCCTGGGACAGGGGGCGTATGGAAACACCATATATTTT. This translates into CASSLGQGAYGNTIYF.

The chain employs TRBV29-1 and TRBJ2-7; weak D call: TRBD1 (6 bases). V gave up 5 bases and J gave up 5 bases, with 22 bases separating them. The germline V gene encodes CDR1 SQVTM and CDR2 ANQGSEA. The CDR3 covers 15 residues. This CDR3 reads CSVQLWTAEPNEQYF. DNA for the CDR3: TGCAGCGTTCAATTATGGACAGCTGAACCGAACGAGCAGTACTTC.

The rearrangement joins TRBV18 to TRBJ2-3; weak D call: TRBD2 (5 bases). With 4 bases removed from V and 2 bases from J, the gap between germline ends came to 13 bases. Germline assignment: CDR1 KGHSH and CDR2 LQKENI. The CDR3 contains 15 residues. CDR3: CASSLSGLDTDTQYF. The DNA for the CDR3 is TGTGCCAGCTCACTCTCCGGACTGGACACAGATACGCAGTATTTT.

The rearrangement joins TRBV7-3 to TRBJ1-1; TRBD1 matches 7 bases. The junction had 10 bases not matched to a gene; V was cut back by 4 bases and J by 11 bases. The CDR3 has 13 amino acids. Germline CDR1 reads SGHTA; CDR2 reads FQGTGA. CDR3 in amino acids: CASSYRQGGLAFF. The CDR3 DNA follows: TGTGCCAGCAGCTATAGACAGGGAGGCTTGGCTTTCTTT. Complete variable domain (other parts from reference TRBV7-3 and TRBJ1-1): GAGVSQTPSNKVTEKGKYVELRCDPISGHTALYWYRQSLGQGPEFLIYFQGTGAADDSGLPNDRFFAVRPEGSVSTLKIQRTERGDSAVYLCASSYRQGGLAFFGQGTRLTVV.

The V and J genes are TRBV4-3 and TRBJ2-5, with 10 nucleotides matching TRBD2. Germline V gene lookup returns CDR1 LGHNA and CDR2 YSLEER. This CDR3 region has 15 residues. Unmatched junction bases numbered 3, after V lost 2 bases and J lost 3 bases. CDR3 nucleotides: TGCGCCAGCAGCCAAACTAGCGGGGCAGAAGAGACCCAGTACTTC. The encoded protein is CASSQTSGAEETQYF.

The chain employs TRBV11-3 and TRBJ2-6; tentative D call: TRBD2 (5 bases). This CDR3 has 15 residues. Trimming shortened V by 1 base and J by 2 bases, and 6 bases separated the two germline ends. The germline CDR1 and CDR2 sequences are SGHNT and YENEEA. CDR3 loop: CASSLVGAGANVLTF. As DNA, the CDR3 is TGTGCCAGCAGCTTAGTCGGGGCTGGGGCCAACGTCCTGACTTTC.

The chain links TRBV7-2 to TRBJ2-1, with D perhaps TRBD2 (5 bases). Germline lookup yields CDR1 SGHTA and CDR2 FQGNSA. Trimming removed 8 bases at V and 0 bases at J, with 20 bases between. The CDR3 length is 17 residues. CDR3 in amino acids: CASALGASWISYNEQFF. The CDR3 DNA follows: TGTGCCAGCGCCCTGGGAGCTAGCTGGATCTCCTACAATGAGCAGTTCTTC.

The chain employs TRBV9 and TRBJ2-3; 7 positions match TRBD2. The CDR3 runs to 15 residues. Unmatched junction bases numbered 9, after V lost 6 bases and J lost 2 bases. Germline V gene sequence: CDR1 SGDLS, CDR2 YYNGEE. CDR3 nucleotides: TGTGCCAGCAATCCGGGGGGAGGAACCACAGATACGCAGTATTTT. It specifies CASNPGGGTTDTQYF.

The V call is TRBV6-6, the J call TRBJ2-1; D might be TRBD1 (6 bases). The V end lost 5 bases, the J end lost 7 bases, and 18 bases lay between the germline ends. This CDR3 spans 15 amino acids. Germline CDR1 reads MNHNY; CDR2 reads SVGAGI (reference sequence). The CDR3 DNA sequence: TGTGCCAGCAGTGGGGCAGGGGTGGCGGTAAATGAGCAGTTCTTC. This translates into CASSGAGVAVNEQFF.

This sequence joins TRBV11-2 and TRBJ2-1; TRBD2 matches 7 bases. V gave up 5 bases and J gave up 8 bases; unmatched junction bases: 15. CDR1 and CDR2 (germline): SGHAT, FQNNGV. This CDR3 comprises 16 residues. The CDR3 DNA sequence: TGTGCCAGCAGCCCGGGAGTCGAGCGGGGTTACCATGAGCAGTTCTTC. This sequence encodes CASSPGVERGYHEQFF.